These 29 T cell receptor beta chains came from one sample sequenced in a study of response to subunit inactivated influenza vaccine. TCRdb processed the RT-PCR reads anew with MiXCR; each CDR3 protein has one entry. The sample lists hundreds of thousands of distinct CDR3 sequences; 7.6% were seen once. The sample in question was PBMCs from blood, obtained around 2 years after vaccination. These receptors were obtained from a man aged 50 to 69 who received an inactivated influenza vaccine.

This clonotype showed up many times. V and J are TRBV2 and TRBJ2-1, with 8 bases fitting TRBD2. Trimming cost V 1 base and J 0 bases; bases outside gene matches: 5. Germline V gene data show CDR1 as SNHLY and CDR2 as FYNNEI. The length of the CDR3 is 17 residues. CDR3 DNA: TGTGCCAGCAGTGAAGTACTAGCGGAAAGCTCCTACAATGAGCAGTTCTTC. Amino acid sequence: CASSEVLAESSYNEQFF.

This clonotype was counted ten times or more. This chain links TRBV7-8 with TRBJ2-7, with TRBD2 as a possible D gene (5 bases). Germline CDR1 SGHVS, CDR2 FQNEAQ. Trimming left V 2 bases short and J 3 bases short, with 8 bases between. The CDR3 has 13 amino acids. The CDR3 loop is CASSLSRGYEQYF. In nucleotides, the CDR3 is TGTGCCAGCAGCTTATCCCGGGGCTACGAGCAGTACTTC.

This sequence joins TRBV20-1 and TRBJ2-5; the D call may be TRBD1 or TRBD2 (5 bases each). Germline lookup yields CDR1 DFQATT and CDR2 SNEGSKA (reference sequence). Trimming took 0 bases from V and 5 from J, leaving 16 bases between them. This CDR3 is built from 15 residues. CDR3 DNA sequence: TGCAGTGCTAGAGAGGTCGGGGCGGCCTGGGAGACCCAGTACTTC. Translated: CSAREVGAAWETQYF.

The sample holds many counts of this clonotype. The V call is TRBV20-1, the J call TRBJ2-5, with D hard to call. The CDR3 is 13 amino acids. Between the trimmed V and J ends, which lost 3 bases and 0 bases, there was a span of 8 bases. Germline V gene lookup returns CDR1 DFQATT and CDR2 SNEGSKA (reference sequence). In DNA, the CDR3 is TGCAGTGCTAGGTCCGTGTACCAAGAGACCCAGTACTTC. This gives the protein CSARSVYQETQYF.

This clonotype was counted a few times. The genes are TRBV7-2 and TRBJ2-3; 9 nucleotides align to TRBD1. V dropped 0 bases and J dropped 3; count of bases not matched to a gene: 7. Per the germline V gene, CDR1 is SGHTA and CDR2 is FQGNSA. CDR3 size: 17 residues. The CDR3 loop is CASSLAAPGQGTDTQYF. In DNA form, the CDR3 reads TGTGCCAGCAGCTTAGCGGCCCCAGGACAGGGGACAGATACGCAGTATTTT.

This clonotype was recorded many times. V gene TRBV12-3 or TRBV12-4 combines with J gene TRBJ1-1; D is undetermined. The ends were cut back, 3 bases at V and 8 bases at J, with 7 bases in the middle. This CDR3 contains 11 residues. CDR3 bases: TGTGCCAGCAGTTTCGGCAGGGAAGCTTTCTTT. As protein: CASSFGREAFF.

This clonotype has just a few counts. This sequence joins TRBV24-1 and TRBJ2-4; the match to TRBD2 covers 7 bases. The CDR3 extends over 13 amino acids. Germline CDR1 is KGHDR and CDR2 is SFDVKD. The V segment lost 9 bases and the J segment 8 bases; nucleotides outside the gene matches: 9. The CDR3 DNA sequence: TGTGCCACCTCGGAAGGAGGGAGGGACATTCAGTACTTC. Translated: CATSEGGRDIQYF.

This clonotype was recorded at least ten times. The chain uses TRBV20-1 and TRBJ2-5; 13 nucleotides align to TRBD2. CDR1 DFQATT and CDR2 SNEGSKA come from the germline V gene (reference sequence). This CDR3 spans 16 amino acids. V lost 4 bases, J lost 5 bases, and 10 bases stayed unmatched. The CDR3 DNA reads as TGCAGTGCTATGGGGACTAGCGGGGAGATAGGGGAGACCCAGTACTTC. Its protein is CSAMGTSGEIGETQYF.

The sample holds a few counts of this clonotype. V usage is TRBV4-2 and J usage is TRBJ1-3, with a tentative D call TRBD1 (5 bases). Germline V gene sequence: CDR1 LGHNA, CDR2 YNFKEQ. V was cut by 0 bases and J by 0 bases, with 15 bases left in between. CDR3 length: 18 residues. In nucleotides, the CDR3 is TGTGCCAGCAGCCAAGATACCGGGACCCCTAGCTCTGGAAACACCATATATTTT. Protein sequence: CASSQDTGTPSSGNTIYF.

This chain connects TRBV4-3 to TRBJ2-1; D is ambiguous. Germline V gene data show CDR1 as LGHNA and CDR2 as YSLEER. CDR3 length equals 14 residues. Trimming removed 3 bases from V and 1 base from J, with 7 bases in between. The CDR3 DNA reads TGCGCCAGCAGCCATGACCGTTCCTACAATGAGCAGTTCTTC. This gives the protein CASSHDRSYNEQFF.

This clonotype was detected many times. The CDR3 spells CASSQDAGLGVQFF. The CDR3 DNA is TGTGCCAGCAGCCAAGATGCAGGTCTAGGGGTGCAGTTCTTC. The chain couples TRBV4-2 to TRBJ2-1; TRBD1 might be the D (5 bases). The CDR3 spans 14 residues. Germline loops: CDR1 LGHNA, CDR2 YNFKEQ. Between the trimmed V and J ends, which lost 0 bases and 12 bases, there was a span of 15 bases.

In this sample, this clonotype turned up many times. The CDR3 loop is CASTHRPGTQEETQYF. The CDR3 bases are TGCGCCAGCACCCACAGGCCCGGGACGCAAGAAGAGACCCAGTACTTC. The chain couples TRBV5-1 to TRBJ2-5; D tentatively reads TRBD1 or TRBD2 (5 bases each). This CDR3 comprises 16 residues. The germline V gene encodes CDR1 SGHRS and CDR2 YFSETQ. Trimming removed 6 bases at V and 3 bases at J, with 21 bases between.

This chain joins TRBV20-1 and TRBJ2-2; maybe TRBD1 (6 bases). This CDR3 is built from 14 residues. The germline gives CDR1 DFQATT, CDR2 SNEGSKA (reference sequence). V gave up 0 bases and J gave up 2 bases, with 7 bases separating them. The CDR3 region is CSAREQGNTGELFF. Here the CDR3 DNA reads TGCAGTGCTAGAGAACAGGGTAACACCGGGGAGCTGTTTTTT.

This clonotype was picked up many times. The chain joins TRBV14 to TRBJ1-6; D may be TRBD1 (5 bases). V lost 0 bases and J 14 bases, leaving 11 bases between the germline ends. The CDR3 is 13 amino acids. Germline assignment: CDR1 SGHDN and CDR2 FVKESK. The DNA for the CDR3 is TGTGCCAGCAGCCAAGATACGGGGCTGGCCCTCCACTTT. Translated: CASSQDTGLALHF. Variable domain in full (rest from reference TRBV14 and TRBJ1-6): EAGVTQFPSHSVIEKGQTVTLRCDPISGHDNLYWYRRVMGKEIKFLLHFVKESKQDESGMPNNRFLAERTGGTYSTLKVQPAELEDSGVYFCASSQDTGLALHFGNGTRLTVT.

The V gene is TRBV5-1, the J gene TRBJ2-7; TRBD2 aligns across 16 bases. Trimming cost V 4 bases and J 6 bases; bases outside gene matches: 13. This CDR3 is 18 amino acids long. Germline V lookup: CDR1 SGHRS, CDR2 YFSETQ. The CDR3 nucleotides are TGCGCCAGCAGCCTCTCTCCGGGACTAGCGGGAGGGCCTACCGAGCAGTACTTC. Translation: CASSLSPGLAGGPTEQYF. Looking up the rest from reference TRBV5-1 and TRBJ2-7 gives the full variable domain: KAGVTQTPRYLIKTRGQQVTLSCSPISGHRSVSWYQQTPGQGLQFLFEYFSETQRNKGNFPGRFSGRQFSNSRSEMNVSTLELGDSALYLCASSLSPGLAGGPTEQYFGPGTRLTVT.

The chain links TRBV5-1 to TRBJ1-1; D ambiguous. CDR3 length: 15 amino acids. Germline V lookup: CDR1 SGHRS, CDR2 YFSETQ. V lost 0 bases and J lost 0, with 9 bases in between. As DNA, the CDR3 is TGCGCCAGCAGCTTGGGCCCGAACATGAACACTGAAGCTTTCTTT. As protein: CASSLGPNMNTEAFF.

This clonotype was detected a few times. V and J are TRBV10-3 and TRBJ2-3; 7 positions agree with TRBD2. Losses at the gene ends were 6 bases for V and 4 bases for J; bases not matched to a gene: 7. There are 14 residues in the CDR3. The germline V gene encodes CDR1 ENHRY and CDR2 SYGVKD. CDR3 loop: CAISERGIADTQYF. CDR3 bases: TGTGCCATCAGCGAGCGGGGAATCGCAGATACGCAGTATTTT.

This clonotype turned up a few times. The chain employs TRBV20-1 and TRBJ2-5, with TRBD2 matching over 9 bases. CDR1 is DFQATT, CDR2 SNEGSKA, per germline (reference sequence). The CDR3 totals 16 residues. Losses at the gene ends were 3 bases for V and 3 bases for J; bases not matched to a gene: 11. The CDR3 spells CSASPSLAGVEETQYF. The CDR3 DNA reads TGCAGTGCTAGCCCGTCATTAGCGGGAGTGGAAGAGACCCAGTACTTC.

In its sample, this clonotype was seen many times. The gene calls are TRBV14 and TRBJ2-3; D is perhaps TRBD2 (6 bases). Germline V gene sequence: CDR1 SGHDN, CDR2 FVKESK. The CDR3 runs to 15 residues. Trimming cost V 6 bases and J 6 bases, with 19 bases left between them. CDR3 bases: TGTGCCAGCAGGGCCGGGACTCTGTTTTCGGATACGCAGTATTTT. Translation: CASRAGTLFSDTQYF.

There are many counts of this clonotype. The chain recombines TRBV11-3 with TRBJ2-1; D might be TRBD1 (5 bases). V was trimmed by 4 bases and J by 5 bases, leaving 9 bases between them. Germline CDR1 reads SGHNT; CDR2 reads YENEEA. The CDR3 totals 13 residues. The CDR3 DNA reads TGTGCCAGCAGCTCTGACAGAGACAATGAGCAGTTCTTC. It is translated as CASSSDRDNEQFF.

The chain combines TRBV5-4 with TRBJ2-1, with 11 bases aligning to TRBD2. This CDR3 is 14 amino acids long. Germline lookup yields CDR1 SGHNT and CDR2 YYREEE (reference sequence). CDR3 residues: CALAGDPLPNEQFF. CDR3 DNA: TGTGCACTAGCGGGGGATCCACTTCCGAATGAGCAGTTCTTC.

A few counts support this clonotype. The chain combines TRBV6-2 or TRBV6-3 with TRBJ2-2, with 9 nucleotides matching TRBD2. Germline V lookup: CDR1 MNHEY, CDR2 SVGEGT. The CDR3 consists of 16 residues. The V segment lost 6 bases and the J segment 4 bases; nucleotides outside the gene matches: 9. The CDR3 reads CASSPAGGRITGELFF. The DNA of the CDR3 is TGTGCCAGCAGCCCCGCGGGGGGGCGTATCACCGGGGAGCTGTTTTTT.

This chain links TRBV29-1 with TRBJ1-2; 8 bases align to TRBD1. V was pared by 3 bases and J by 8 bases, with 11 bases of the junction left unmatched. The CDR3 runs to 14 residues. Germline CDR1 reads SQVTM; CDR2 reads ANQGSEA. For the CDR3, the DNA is TGCAGCGTTGAGGGTTCGGACAGGGTGTACGGCTACACCTTC. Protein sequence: CSVEGSDRVYGYTF.

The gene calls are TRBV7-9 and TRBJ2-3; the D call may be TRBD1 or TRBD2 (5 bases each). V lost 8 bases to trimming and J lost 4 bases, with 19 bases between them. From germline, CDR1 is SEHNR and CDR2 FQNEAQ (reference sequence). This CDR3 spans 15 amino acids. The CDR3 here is CASGSGTQDPDTQYF. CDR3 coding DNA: TGTGCCAGCGGATCCGGGACCCAGGACCCAGATACGCAGTATTTT.

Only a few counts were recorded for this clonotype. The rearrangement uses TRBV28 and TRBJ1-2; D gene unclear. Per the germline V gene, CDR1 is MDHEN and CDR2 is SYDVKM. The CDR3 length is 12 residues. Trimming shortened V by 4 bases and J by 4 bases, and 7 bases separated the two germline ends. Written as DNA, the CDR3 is TGTGCCAGCAGTTATGCCCTCTATGGCTACACCTTC. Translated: CASSYALYGYTF.

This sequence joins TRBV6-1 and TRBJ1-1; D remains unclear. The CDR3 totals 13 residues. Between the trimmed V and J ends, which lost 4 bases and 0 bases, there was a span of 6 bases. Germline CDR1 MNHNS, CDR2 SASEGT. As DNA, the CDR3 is TGTGCCAGCAGTGTACAAATGAACACTGAAGCTTTCTTT. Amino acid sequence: CASSVQMNTEAFF.

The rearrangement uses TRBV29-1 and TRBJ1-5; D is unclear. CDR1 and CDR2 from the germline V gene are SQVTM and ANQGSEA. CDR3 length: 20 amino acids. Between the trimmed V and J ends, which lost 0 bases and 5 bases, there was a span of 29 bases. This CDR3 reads CSVEDPGLGEQPPQDQPQHF. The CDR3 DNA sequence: TGCAGCGTTGAAGATCCCGGGCTTGGTGAGCAGCCCCCCCAGGATCAGCCCCAGCATTTT.

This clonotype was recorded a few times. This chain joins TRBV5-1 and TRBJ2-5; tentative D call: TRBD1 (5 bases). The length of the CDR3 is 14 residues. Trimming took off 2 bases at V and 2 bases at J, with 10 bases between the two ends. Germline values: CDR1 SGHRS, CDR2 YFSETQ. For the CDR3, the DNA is TGCGCCAGCAGCTTCGGACAAGCACAAGAGACCCAGTACTTC. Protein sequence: CASSFGQAQETQYF.

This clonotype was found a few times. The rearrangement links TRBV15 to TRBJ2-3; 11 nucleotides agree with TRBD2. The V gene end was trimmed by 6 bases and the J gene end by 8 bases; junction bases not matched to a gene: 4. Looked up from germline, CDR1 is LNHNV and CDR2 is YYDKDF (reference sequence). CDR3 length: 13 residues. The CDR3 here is CATRTGTSGTQYF. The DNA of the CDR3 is TGTGCCACCAGGACCGGGACTAGCGGTACGCAGTATTTT.